The rows below give T cell receptor beta chains drawn from one sample of a study of blood T cells in healthy people across ages. One entry per CDR3 protein, called by TCRdb with MiXCR from the 5' RACE reads. The sample shows approximately 700,000 distinct CDR3 sequences, about 30% of them seen only once. Material: blood. These receptors all come from a woman aged 80 or over in good health. Each CDR3 is given with its conserved first and last residue. The D gene is left open where the match is weak. Expanded clones get a size class; other rows say once, few or many, or leave the size out.

many | TRBJ2-1 | TRBD2 | TRBV20-1 | TGCAGTGCTAGATATCGGGGGGGGATCTACAATGAGCAGTTCTTC | CSARYRGGIYNEQFF
- | TRBJ1-1 | - | TRBV4-1 | TGCGCCAGCAGCCAGGCAACAACCCCGAACACTGAAGCTTTCTTT | CASSQATTPNTEAFF
many | TRBJ2-3 | - | TRBV12-5 | TGTGCTAGTGGTTTAAAAGATACGCAGTATTTT | CASGLKDTQYF
many | TRBJ2-3 | TRBD2 | TRBV7-2 | TGTGCCAGCAGCCCCCGAGCGGGGGGAATGGGCACAGATACGCAGTATTTT | CASSPRAGGMGTDTQYF
- | TRBJ2-2 | - | TRBV7-2 | TGTGCCAGCAGCTTAACGGGGGCGGGTAGTAGGAGGGAGCGGTTTTTT | CASSLTGAGSRRERFF
few | TRBJ1-1 | TRBD1 | TRBV27 | TGTGCCAGCAGACCGCGGGGGACAGGGGAAACTGAAGCTTTCTTT | CASRPRGTGETEAFF
many | TRBJ2-7 | - | TRBV12-3/TRBV12-4 | TGTGCCAGCAGCCCAATGATCACAGGGACGGGGGAGCAGTACTTC | CASSPMITGTGEQYF
many | TRBJ2-3 | TRBD2 | TRBV15 | TGTGCCACCAGCAGAGTAGCGGGGGGGGGCACAGATACGCAGTATTTT | CATSRVAGGGTDTQYF
- | TRBJ1-5 | TRBD1 | TRBV4-3 | TGCGCCAGCAGCCATTCCCAGGGGGATCAGCCCCAGCATTTT | CASSHSQGDQPQHF
- | TRBJ1-3 | - | TRBV12-3/TRBV12-4 | TGTGCCAGCGGTTTAAGAGACTCTGGAAACACCATATATTTT | CASGLRDSGNTIYF
- | TRBJ2-1 | - | TRBV20-1 | TGCAGTGCAGAAACCCTAGAGAGCTCCTACAATGAGCAGTTCTTC | CSAETLESSYNEQFF
few | TRBJ2-3 | - | TRBV9 | TGTGCCAGCAGCGTAGCTGCCAGGGGCATCGCAGATACGCAGTATTTT | CASSVAARGIADTQYF
many | TRBJ1-2 | TRBD1 | TRBV4-3 | TGCGCCAGCAGCCAAGGACAGGGGGCTCCCTATGGCTACACCTTC | CASSQGQGAPYGYTF
- | TRBJ2-5 | TRBD1 | TRBV7-2 | TGTGCCAGCAGCCTCCGGGACAGTCCCTACAAGCAGTACTTC | CASSLRDSPYKQYF
many | TRBJ2-3 | TRBD2 | TRBV20-1 | TGCAGTGCAACCAACCCCCTAGCGGATTTCACAGATACGCAGTATTTT | CSATNPLADFTDTQYF
many | TRBJ2-3 | TRBD2 | TRBV6-5 | TGTGCCAGCAGCCGAGCGGGGTGGGGCACAGATACGCAGTATTTT | CASSRAGWGTDTQYF
many | TRBJ2-5 | - | TRBV11-1 | TGTGCCAGCAGCTTAGGGTCAGGGGCCAGCCAAGAGACCCAGTACTTC | CASSLGSGASQETQYF
- | TRBJ2-4 | TRBD1 | TRBV5-1 | TGCGCCAGCAGCCCTCTCCCGGGACAGGGAAACATTCAGTACTTC | CASSPLPGQGNIQYF
- | TRBJ1-5 | - | TRBV5-1 | TGCGCCAGCAGCCGCGACACCCCTAGCAATCAGCCCCAGCATTTT | CASSRDTPSNQPQHF
few | TRBJ2-7 | - | TRBV7-8 | TGTGCCAGCAGCTTACAAGCTAGTATATTAAATGAGCAGTACTTC | CASSLQASILNEQYF
many | TRBJ2-5 | TRBD1 | TRBV11-2 | TGTGCCAGCAGCATACAGGGGGCTCAAGAGACCCAGTACTTC | CASSIQGAQETQYF
- | TRBJ2-7 | - | TRBV7-3 | TGTGCCAGCAGCTGGGCGGACGCCTACAATGAGCAGTACTTC | CASSWADAYNEQYF
- | TRBJ2-2 | TRBD2 | TRBV7-2 | TGTGCCGGCCAGCGGGGCTGCACCGGGGAGCTGTTTTTT | CAGQRGCTGELFF
many | TRBJ1-1 | - | TRBV20-1 | TGCAGTGCTAATCCCGGGGCAGGGAGCGGGACTGAAGCTTTCTTT | CSANPGAGSGTEAFF
many | TRBJ2-7 | TRBD1 | TRBV11-2 | TGTGCCAGCAGCTTCGGGACAGGGCTTTACGAGCAGTACTTC | CASSFGTGLYEQYF
many | TRBJ2-1 | - | TRBV5-8 | TGTGCCACAGACAACGGGGGCCGTTACAATGAGCAGTTCTTC | CATDNGGRYNEQFF
few | TRBJ1-4 | TRBD1 | TRBV20-1 | TGCAGTGCTTACCCCGGGACAGGGGGAAATGAAAAACGGTTTTTT | CSAYPGTGGNEKRFF
many | TRBJ2-1 | TRBD2 | TRBV4-2 | TGTGCCAGCAGCCAAGTCGGGGGGGGCCCTTACAATGAGCAGTTCTTC | CASSQVGGGPYNEQFF
few | TRBJ2-7 | TRBD1 | TRBV30 | TGTGCCTGGCACCCCCAGGGGGCTAGCCCCTACGAGCAGTACTTC | CAWHPQGASPYEQYF
many | TRBJ2-3 | TRBD2 | TRBV28 | TGTGCCAGCAGCTCCGGGGGGGAGGCAGATACGCAGTATTTT | CASSSGGEADTQYF
many | TRBJ2-6 | - | TRBV6-1 | TGTGCCAGCAGTGAAGGGTTTGGGGCCAACGTCCTGACTTTC | CASSEGFGANVLTF
- | TRBJ2-3 | TRBD1 | TRBV6-2/TRBV6-3 | TGTGCCAGCAGCCGCATGGACAGGGGAAGATATACTAGCACAGATACGCAGTATTTT | CASSRMDRGRYTSTDTQYF
few | TRBJ2-2 | - | TRBV7-2 | TGTGCCAGCAGCAGGGACGGAGCCGGGGAGCTGTTTTTT | CASSRDGAGELFF
few | TRBJ2-4 | - | TRBV11-2 | TGTGCCAGCAGCTTCAATTTGGACGGGAGTGCCGCCAAAAACATTCAGTACTTC | CASSFNLDGSAAKNIQYF
many | TRBJ1-2 | - | TRBV30 | TGTGCCTGGAGTGTTGGAGGGGAGAGCTACACCTTC | CAWSVGGESYTF
- | TRBJ1-2 | - | TRBV7-9 | TGTGCCAGCAGCTTAGCAGGCCGTTATGGCTACACCTTC | CASSLAGRYGYTF
- | TRBJ2-1 | TRBD1 | TRBV29-1 | TGCAGCGTTGTTCGATGGGACAGCTCCTACAATGAGCAGTTCTTC | CSVVRWDSSYNEQFF